This note documents a single T cell receptor beta chain sequence. Compared with germline, one end of the junction differs, possibly owing to a read error. Profiled with immunoSEQ multiplex PCR; TCRdb holds only in-frame clones, not every one. The data contain over 400,000 clones, roughly nine tenths of them singletons. This entry comes from a study of blood T cell repertoires in COVID-19. Study context: COVID-19 samples from acute and convalescent phases originated in the United States, Italy and Spain.

Germline CDR1 LNHNV, CDR2 YYDKDF (reference sequence). The CDR3 loop spans 13 amino acids. The rearrangement uses TRBV15 and TRBJ2-7; TRBD1 might be the D (7 bases). Input material: peripheral blood. The receptor was derived from a woman between 50 and 59 years old with COVID-19, enrolled during active disease. DNA of the CDR3: TGTGCCACCAGCAGCCCGGATGGAGGGGGCGTCGTCTTC. It codes for CATSSPDGGGVVF.